This TCR beta chain emerged from a study of blood T cell repertoires in COVID-19. Study information: Samples representing acute and convalescent COVID-19 were sourced from the United States, Italy and Spain. Sources were T cells, B-cell-depleted T cells, or PBMCs; the material itself was cDNA or gDNA.

Original methodology: Nucleated cell counts were estimated from reference gene primer amplification. The table came from immunoSEQ multiplex PCR; TCRdb's copy has only in-frame clones and leaves some out. The V and J calls and clone size are taken from that table; D and trimming were inferred from the DNA. The profile shows roughly 250,000 clones, around 80% of them singletons. CDR3 length equals 16 residues. CDR1 and CDR2 (germline): MGHRA, YSYEKL. The junction had 9 bases not matched to a gene; V was cut back by 6 bases and J by 2 bases. The material sequenced was peripheral blood. This TCR was sampled from a man aged 35-49 years with active or convalescent COVID-19. The J gene is TRBJ2-3, the V gene TRBV4-1, with 9 bases lining up with TRBD2. Written as DNA, the CDR3 is TGCGCCAGCAGACTCGAGGAGCGGGGGGCCACAGATACGCAGTATTTT. Amino acids: CASRLEERGATDTQYF.